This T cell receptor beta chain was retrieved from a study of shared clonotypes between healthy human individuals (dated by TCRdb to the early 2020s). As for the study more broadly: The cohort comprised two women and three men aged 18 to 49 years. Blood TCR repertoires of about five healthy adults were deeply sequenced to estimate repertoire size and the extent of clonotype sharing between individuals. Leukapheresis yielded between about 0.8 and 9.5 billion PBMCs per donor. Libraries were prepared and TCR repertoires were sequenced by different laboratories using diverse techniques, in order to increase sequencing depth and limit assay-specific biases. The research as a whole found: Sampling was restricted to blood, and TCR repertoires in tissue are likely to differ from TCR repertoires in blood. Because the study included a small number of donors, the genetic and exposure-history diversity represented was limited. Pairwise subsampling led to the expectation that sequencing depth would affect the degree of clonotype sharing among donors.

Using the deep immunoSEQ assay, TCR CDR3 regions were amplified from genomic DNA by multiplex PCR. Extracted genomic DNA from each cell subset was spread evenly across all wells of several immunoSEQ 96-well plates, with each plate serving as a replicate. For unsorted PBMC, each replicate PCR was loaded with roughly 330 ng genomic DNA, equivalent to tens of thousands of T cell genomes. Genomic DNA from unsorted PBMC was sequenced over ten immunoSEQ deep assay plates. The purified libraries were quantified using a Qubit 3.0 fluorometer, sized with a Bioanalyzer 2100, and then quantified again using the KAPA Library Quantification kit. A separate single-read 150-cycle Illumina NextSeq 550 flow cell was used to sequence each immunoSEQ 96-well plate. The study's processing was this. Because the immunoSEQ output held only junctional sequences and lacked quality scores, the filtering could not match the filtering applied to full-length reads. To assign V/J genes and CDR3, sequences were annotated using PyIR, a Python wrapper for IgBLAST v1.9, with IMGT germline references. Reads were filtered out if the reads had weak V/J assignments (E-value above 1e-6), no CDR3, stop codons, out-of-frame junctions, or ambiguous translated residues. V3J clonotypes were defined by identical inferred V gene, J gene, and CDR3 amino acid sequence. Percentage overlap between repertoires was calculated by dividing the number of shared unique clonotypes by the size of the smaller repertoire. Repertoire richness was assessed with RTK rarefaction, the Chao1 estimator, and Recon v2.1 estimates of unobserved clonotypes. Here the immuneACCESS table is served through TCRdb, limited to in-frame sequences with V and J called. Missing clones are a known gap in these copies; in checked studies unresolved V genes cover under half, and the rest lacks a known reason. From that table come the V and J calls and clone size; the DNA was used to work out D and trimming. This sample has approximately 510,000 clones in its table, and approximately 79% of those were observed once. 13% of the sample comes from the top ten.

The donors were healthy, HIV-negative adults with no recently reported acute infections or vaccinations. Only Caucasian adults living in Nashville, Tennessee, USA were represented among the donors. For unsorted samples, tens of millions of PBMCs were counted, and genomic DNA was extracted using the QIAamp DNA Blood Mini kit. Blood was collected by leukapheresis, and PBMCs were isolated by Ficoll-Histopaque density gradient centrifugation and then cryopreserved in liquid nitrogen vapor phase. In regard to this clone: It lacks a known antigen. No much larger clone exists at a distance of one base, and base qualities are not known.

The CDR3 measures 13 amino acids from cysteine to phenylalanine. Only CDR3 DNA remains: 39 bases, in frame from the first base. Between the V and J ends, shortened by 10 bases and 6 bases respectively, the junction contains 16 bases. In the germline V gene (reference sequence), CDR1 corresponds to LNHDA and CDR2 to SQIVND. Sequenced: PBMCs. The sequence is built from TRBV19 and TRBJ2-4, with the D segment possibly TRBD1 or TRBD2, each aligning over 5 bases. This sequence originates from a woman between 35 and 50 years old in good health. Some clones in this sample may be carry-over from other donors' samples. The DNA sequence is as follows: TGTGCCACCCGGGGCAAGATCTTAAACATTCAGTACTTC. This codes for CATRGKILNIQYF.